This T cell receptor (beta chain) was found in a study of control samples from healthy donors and cancer patients. Some clones are missing from TCRdb's copy, which holds only in-frame ones; the method was immunoSEQ multiplex PCR. The repertoire holds approximately 50,000 clones, with around 95% as singletons. Germline-derived CDR1 and CDR2 are MDHEN and SYDVKM. Trimming removed 5 bases from V and 8 bases from J, with 9 bases in between. This CDR3 comprises 11 residues. V and J are TRBV28 and TRBJ1-2; D might be TRBD1 (5 bases). Sequences were obtained from blood. The TCR comes from a man under 40 in good health. The CDR3 region is CASSPEGGYTF. For the CDR3, the DNA is TGTGCCAGCAGTCCGGAGGGGGGCTACACCTTC.